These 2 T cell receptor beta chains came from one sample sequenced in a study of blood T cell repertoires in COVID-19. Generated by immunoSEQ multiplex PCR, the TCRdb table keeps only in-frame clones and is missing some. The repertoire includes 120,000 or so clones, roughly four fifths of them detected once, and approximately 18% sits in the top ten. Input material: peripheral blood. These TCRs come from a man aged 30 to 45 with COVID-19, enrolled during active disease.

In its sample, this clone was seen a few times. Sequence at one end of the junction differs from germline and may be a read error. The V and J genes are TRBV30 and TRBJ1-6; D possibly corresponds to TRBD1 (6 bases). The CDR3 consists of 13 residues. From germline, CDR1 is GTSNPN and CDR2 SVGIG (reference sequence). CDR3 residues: CACTGSETSTLHF. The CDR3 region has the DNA TGTGCCTGCACAGGGAGCGAAACTTCAACCCTCCACTTT.

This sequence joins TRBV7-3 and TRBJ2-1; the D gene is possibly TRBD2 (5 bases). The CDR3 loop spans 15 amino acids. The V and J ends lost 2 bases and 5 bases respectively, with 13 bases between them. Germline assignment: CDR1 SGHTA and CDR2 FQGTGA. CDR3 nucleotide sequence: TGTGCCAGCAGCTTAGGAAGACTAAGTAACAATGAGCAGTTCTTC. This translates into CASSLGRLSNNEQFF.